This record concerns one T cell receptor (beta chain) sequence. The data originate from a study of shared clonotypes between healthy human individuals. Study-wide background: The donors, two women and three men, were aged 18 to 49.

Germline-derived CDR1 and CDR2 are KGHSH and LQKENI. There are 16 residues in the CDR3. The V and J ends lost 3 bases and 2 bases respectively, with 13 bases between them. The data were produced by immunoSEQ multiplex PCR, yet TCRdb's version contains in-frame clones alone and is incomplete. The sample consists of more than 2 million clones, nearly 97% of them appearing once. Sequencing was done on a sample of naive CD4+ T cells sorted from blood. As to subset: CD45RA+ positively selected. The V and J genes are TRBV18 and TRBJ2-2; maybe TRBD1 (6 bases). This clonotype was obtained from a man between 18 and 35 years old in good health. CDR3 loop: CASSPETGDNTGELFF. The CDR3 bases are TGTGCCAGCTCACCCGAGACAGGAGATAACACCGGGGAGCTGTTTTTT. Looking up the rest from reference TRBV18 and TRBJ2-2 gives the full variable domain: NAGVMQNPRHLVRRRGQEARLRCSPMKGHSHVYWYRQLPEEGLKFMVYLQKENIIDESGMPKERFSAEFPKEGPSILRIQQVVRGDSAAYFCASSPETGDNTGELFFGEGSRLTVL.